What follows are 3 T cell receptor beta chains derived from one specimen sequenced in a study of OX40 agonist ivuxolimab in advanced cancers. Only in-frame clones appear in the TCRdb table, and some are missing; sequencing was by immunoSEQ multiplex PCR. The sample contains roughly 75,000 clones, about nine tenths of which appear only once. The source was CD4+ or CD8+ T cells sorted from blood, collected in a trial of the OX40 agonist ivuxolimab. These receptors originate from an adult with an advanced solid tumor such as melanoma, head and neck, liver or kidney cancer.

The chain carries TRBV2 and TRBJ1-5; D may be TRBD1 (5 bases). Germline V lookup: CDR1 SNHLY, CDR2 FYNNEI. Trimming shortened V by 4 bases and J by 4 bases, and 11 bases separated the two germline ends. CDR3 size: 14 residues. The CDR3 DNA sequence: TGTGCCAGCAGTGGACAGAGACAGAATCAGCCCCAGCATTTT. Encoded protein: CASSGQRQNQPQHF.

CDR3 loop: CASSQTGASGGDDTQYF. The CDR3 DNA reads TGCGCCAGCAGCCAAACCGGGGCTAGCGGGGGGGATGATACGCAGTATTTT. The chain has TRBV4-1 and TRBJ2-3; TRBD2 aligns across 12 bases. CDR3 length equals 17 residues. Unmatched junction bases numbered 9, after V lost 2 bases and J lost 6 bases. Per germline, CDR1 MGHRA and CDR2 YSYEKL.

The rearrangement links TRBV5-6 to TRBJ2-1, with D perhaps matching TRBD1 (6 bases). V lost 4 bases and J 9 bases, leaving 20 bases between the germline ends. Germline CDR1 SGHDT, CDR2 YYEEEE. The CDR3 totals 15 residues. The CDR3 here is CASSLPLGAAGEQFF. CDR3 nucleotide sequence: TGTGCCAGCAGCCTCCCCCTGGGGGCTGCGGGTGAGCAGTTCTTC.